The clone carrying this T cell receptor (beta chain) has at least ten counts. Its target is not known. TCRdb itself ran the 5' RACE reads through MiXCR, one entry per CDR3 protein. The sample consists of some 130,000 distinct CDR3 sequences, under 7% of them appearing once. Per the germline V gene, CDR1 is SGHVS and CDR2 is FQNEAQ. The CDR3 extends over 15 amino acids. V lost 4 bases and J 5 bases, leaving 18 bases between the germline ends. This entry is derived from a study of T cells after yellow fever vaccination. At the level of the study: Preparation of the low-cell-number fractions used SMART-Seq v4 Ultra Low Input.

Study observations and caveats: Most primary-vaccination clones reappeared after the booster (about 97% CD4, 75% to 90% CD8).

The sequenced sample was CD4+ T cells sorted from PBMCs, obtained 10 days after the yellow fever booster vaccination. This receptor was obtained from a man aged 25-45 years who received the YFV17D yellow fever vaccine. V gene TRBV7-8 combines with J gene TRBJ2-7, with D perhaps assigned TRBD1 or TRBD2 (5 bases each). CDR3 DNA sequence: TGTGCCAGCAGCTCGAGGGGCTCCCTCAGGGACGAGCAGTACTTC. Amino acid sequence: CASSSRGSLRDEQYF.